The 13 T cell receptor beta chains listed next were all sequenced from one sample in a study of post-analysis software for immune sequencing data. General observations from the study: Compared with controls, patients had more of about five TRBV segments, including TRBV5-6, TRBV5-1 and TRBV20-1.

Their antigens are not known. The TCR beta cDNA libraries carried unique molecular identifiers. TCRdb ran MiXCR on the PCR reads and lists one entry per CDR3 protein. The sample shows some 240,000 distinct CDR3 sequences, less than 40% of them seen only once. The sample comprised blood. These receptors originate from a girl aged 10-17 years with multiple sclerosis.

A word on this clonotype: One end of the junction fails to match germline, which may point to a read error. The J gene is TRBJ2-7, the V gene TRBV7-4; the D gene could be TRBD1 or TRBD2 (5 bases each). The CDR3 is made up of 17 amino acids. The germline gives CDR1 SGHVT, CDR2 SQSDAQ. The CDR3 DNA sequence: TGTGCCAACAGCTTAGAAGAGGGGCAGGCCACCACCTACGAGCAGTACTTC. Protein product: CANSLEEGQATTYEQYF.

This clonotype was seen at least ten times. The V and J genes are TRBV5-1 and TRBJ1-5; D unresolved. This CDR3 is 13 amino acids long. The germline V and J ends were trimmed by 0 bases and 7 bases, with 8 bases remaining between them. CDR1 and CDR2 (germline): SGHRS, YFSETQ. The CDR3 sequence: CASSLGDGQPQHF. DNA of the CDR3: TGCGCCAGCAGCTTGGGCGACGGGCAGCCCCAGCATTTT.

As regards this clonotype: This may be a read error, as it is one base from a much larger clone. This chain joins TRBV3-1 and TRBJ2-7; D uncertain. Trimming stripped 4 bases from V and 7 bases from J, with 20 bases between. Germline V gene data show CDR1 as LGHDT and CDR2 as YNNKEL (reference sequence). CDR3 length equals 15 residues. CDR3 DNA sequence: TGTGCCAGCAGCCCGGCAGCACCCTCCTACAATGAGCAGTACTTC. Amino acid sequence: CASSPAAPSYNEQYF.

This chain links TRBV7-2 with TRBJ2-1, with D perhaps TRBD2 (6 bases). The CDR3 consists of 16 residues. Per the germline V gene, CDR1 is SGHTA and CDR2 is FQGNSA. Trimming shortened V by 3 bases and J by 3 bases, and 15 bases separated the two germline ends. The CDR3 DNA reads TGTGCCAGCAGCTTTACTTCGGGAGATGTCTACAATGAGCAGTTCTTC. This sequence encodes CASSFTSGDVYNEQFF.

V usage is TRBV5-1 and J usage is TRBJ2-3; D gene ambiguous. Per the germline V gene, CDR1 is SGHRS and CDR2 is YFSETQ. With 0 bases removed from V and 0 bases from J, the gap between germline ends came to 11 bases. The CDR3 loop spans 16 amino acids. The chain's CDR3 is CASSLAGITSTDTQYF. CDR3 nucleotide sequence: TGCGCCAGCAGCTTGGCAGGAATCACTAGCACAGATACGCAGTATTTT. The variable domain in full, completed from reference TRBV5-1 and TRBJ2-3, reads KAGVTQTPRYLIKTRGQQVTLSCSPISGHRSVSWYQQTPGQGLQFLFEYFSETQRNKGNFPGRFSGRQFSNSRSEMNVSTLELGDSALYLCASSLAGITSTDTQYFGPGTRLTVL.

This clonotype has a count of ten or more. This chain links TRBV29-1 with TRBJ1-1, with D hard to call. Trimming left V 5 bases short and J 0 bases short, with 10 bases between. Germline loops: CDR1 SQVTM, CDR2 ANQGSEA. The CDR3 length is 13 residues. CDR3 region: CSVLGRMNTEAFF. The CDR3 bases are TGCAGCGTTCTCGGGAGGATGAACACTGAAGCTTTCTTT.

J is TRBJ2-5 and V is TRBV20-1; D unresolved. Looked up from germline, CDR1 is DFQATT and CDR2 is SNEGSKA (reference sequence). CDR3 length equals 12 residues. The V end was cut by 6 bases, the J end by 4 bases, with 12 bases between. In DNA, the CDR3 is TGCAGTGCGAGCCGGGCCACAGAGACCCAGTACTTC. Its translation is CSASRATETQYF.

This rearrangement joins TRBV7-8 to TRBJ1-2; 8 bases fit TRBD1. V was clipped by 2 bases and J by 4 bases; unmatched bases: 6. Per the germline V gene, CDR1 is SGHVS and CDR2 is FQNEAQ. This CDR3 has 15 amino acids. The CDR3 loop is CASSLFGTGSYGYTF. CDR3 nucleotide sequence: TGTGCCAGCAGCTTATTCGGGACAGGAAGCTATGGCTACACCTTC.

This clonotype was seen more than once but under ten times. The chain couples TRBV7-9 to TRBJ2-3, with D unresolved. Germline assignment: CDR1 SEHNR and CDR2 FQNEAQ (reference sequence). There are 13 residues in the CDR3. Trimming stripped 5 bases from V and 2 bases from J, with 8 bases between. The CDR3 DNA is TGTGCCAGCAGCCCCAGCGTCACAGATACGCAGTATTTT. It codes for CASSPSVTDTQYF. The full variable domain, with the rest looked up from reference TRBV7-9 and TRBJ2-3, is DTGVSQNPRHKITKRGQNVTFRCDPISEHNRLYWYRQTLGQGPEFLTYFQNEAQLEKSRLLSDRFSAERPKGSFSTLEIQRTEQGDSAMYLCASSPSVTDTQYFGPGTRLTVL.

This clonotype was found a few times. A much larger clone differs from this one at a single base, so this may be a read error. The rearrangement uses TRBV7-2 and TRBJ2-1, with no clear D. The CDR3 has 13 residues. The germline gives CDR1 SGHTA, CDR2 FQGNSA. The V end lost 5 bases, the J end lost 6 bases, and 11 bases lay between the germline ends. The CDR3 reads CASSPDTCNEQFF. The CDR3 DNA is TGTGCCAGCAGCCCAGACACGTGCAATGAGCAGTTCTTC. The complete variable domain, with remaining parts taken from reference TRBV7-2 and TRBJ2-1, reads GAGVSQSPSNKVTEKGKDVELRCDPISGHTALYWYRQSLGQGLEFLIYFQGNSAPDKSGLPSDRFSAERTGGSVSTLTIQRTQQEDSAVYLCASSPDTCNEQFFGPGTRLTVL.

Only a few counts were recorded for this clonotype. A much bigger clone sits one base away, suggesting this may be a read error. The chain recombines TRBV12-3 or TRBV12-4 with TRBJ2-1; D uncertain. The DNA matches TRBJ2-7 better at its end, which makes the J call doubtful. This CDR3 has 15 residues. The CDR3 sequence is CASSSRFSSYNEQYF. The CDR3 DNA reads TGTGCCAGCAGTTCGCGGTTTAGTTCCTACAATGAGCAGTACTTC.

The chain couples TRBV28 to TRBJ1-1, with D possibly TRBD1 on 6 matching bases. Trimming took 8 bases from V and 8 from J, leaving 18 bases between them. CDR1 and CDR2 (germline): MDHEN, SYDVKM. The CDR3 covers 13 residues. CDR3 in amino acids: CASEDGTSKEAFF. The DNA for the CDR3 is TGTGCCAGCGAGGACGGGACAAGCAAAGAAGCTTTCTTT.

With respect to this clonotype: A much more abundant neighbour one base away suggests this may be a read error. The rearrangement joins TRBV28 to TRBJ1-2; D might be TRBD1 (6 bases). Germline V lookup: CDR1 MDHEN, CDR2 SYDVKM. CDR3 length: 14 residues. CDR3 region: CAGSSPGANYGYTF. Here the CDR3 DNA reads TGTGCCGGCAGTTCCCCGGGGGCCAACTATGGCTACACCTTC.